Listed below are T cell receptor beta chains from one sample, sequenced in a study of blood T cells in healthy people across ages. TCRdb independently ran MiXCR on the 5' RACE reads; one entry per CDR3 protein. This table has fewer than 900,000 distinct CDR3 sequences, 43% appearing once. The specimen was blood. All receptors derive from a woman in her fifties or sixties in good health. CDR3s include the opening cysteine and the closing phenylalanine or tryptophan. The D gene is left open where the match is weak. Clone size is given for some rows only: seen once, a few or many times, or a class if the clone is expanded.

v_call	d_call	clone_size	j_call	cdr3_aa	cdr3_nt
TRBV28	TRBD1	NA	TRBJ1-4	CASSPQQGVVEKLFF	TGTGCCAGCAGTCCCCAACAGGGGGTTGTAGAAAAACTGTTTTTT
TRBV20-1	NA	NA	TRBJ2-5	CSASLETQYF	TGCAGTGCTAGTCTGGAGACCCAGTACTTC
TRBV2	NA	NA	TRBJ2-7	CASREAGYEQYF	TGTGCCAGCAGGGAGGCCGGGTACGAGCAGTACTTC
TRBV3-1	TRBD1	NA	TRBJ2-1	CASSLRQGAGDEQFF	TGTGCCAGCAGCTTGCGACAGGGGGCTGGCGATGAGCAGTTCTTC
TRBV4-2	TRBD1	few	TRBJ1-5	CASSQATGERQPQHF	TGTGCCAGCAGCCAAGCGACAGGGGAAAGGCAGCCCCAGCATTTT
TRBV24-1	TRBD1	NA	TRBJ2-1	CATSGQGMNEQFF	TGTGCCACCAGTGGACAGGGGATGAATGAGCAGTTCTTC
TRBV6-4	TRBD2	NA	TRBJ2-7	CASSPLRGGNEQYF	TGTGCCAGCAGTCCACTGCGGGGGGGCAATGAGCAGTACTTC
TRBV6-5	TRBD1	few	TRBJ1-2	CASRAQRTGYYGYTF	TGTGCCAGCAGGGCCCAACGGACAGGGTACTATGGCTACACCTTC
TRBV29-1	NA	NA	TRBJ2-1	CSVDQEKETQFF	TGCAGCGTTGACCAGGAGAAAGAGACCCAGTTCTTC
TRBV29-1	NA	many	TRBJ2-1	CSVGDSGNEQFF	TGCAGCGTCGGTGACTCGGGCAATGAGCAGTTCTTC
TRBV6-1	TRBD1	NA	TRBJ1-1	CAIYSGQGVTEAFF	TGTGCCATCTACTCTGGGCAGGGGGTCACTGAAGCTTTCTTT
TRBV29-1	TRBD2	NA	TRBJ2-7	CSAGLGSYEQYF	TGCAGCGCGGGACTAGGCTCCTACGAGCAGTACTTC
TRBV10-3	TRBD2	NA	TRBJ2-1	CAISGTSGAHEQFF	TGTGCCATCAGTGGAACTAGCGGGGCACATGAGCAGTTCTTC
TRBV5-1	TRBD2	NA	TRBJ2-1	CASSLLAENYNEQFF	TGCGCCAGCAGCTTACTAGCGGAGAACTACAATGAGCAGTTCTTC
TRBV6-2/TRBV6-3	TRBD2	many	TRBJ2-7	CASRNPGLAGYEQYF	TGTGCCAGCAGGAACCCGGGACTAGCGGGGTACGAGCAGTACTTC
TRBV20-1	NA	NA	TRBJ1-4	CSARATSNEKLFF	TGCAGTGCTAGAGCCACCTCTAATGAAAAACTGTTTTTT
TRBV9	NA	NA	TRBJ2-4	CASGVGGAAGEQYF	TGTGCCAGCGGCGTAGGCGGGGCCGCCGGGGAGCAGTACTTC
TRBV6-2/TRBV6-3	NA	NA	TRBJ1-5	CASSYTQPNQPQHF	TGTGCCAGCAGTTACACACAGCCCAATCAGCCCCAGCATTTT
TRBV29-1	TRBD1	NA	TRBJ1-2	CSVPGVEGTAGPLVYGYTF	TGCAGCGTCCCGGGCGTTGAAGGGACAGCGGGGCCCCTAGTCTATGGCTACACCTTC